This is a list of T cell receptor beta chains from one sample in a study of OX40 agonist ivuxolimab in advanced cancers. Profiled with immunoSEQ multiplex PCR; TCRdb holds only in-frame clones, not every one. The sample lists fewer than 55,000 clones; less than 90% were seen once. Material: CD4+ or CD8+ T cells sorted from blood, obtained in a trial of the OX40 agonist ivuxolimab. Source of these receptors: an adult with an advanced solid tumor such as melanoma, head and neck, liver or kidney cancer. The CDR3 runs from the conserved cysteine through the conserved F or W. A D gene is named only where the DNA matches it firmly. Clone size appears in some rows only: once, few, many, or a class for an expanded clone.

D,J,size,V,DNA,CDR3
-,TRBJ1-1,-,TRBV5-1,TGCGCCAGCAGCTTATGGTGGGACACTGAAGCTTTCTTT,CASSLWWDTEAFF
TRBD1,TRBJ1-4,-,TRBV5-4,TGTGCCAGCAGCGGGACAGAGAATGAAAAACTGTTTTTT,CASSGTENEKLFF
TRBD1,TRBJ1-2,-,TRBV6-5,TGTGCCAGCAGTTGGGGACAGGGGGCAGGTGGCTACACCTTC,CASSWGQGAGGYTF
-,TRBJ1-4,-,TRBV27,TGTGCCAGCAGTTTGGGGGGAACTAATGAAAAACTGTTTTTT,CASSLGGTNEKLFF
TRBD1,TRBJ2-7,once,TRBV27,TGTGCCAGCAGTTTATTATCAGGGGGAACCTACGAGCAGTACTTC,CASSLLSGGTYEQYF
-,TRBJ2-7,once,TRBV9,TGTGCCAGCAGCCCCATCCCGGGGGAGCAGTACTTC,CASSPIPGEQYF
-,TRBJ1-1,-,TRBV7-9,TGTGCCAGCACCCCGTATCGCGGGGGGCTTGACACTGAAGCTTTCTTT,CASTPYRGGLDTEAFF
TRBD2,TRBJ2-1,-,TRBV19,TGTGCCAGTAGTATAGTAGCGGGGGGGCCTAATGAGCAGTTCTTC,CASSIVAGGPNEQFF
TRBD2,TRBJ2-1,-,TRBV5-1,TGCGCCAGCAGCTTTATCATAGCGGGGGAACTTGGCAATGAGCAGTTCTTC,CASSFIIAGELGNEQFF
-,TRBJ1-6,-,TRBV23-1,TGCGCCAGCAGTCAATCGAGGAGGGACTCCTATTCACCCCTCCACTTT,CASSQSRRDSYSPLHF
TRBD1,TRBJ2-1,once,TRBV2,TGTGCCAGCACCCCGAAAGTGGGACAGGGCTACAATGAGCAGTTCTTC,CASTPKVGQGYNEQFF
-,TRBJ1-2,once,TRBV6-5,TGTGCCAGCAGTTATGCCGGGGCTGGTGGCTACACCTTC,CASSYAGAGGYTF
TRBD1,TRBJ1-1,-,TRBV5-1,TGCGCCAGCAGCTTGGCAGGGGGCGACACTGAAGCTTTCTTT,CASSLAGGDTEAFF
-,TRBJ2-1,once,TRBV9,TGTGCCAGCAGCGTAGAAAGCTACAATGAGCAGTTCTTC,CASSVESYNEQFF
TRBD1,TRBJ1-5,once,TRBV5-6,TGTGCCAGCAGCTGGGGGACAGTAAATCAGCCCCAGCATTTT,CASSWGTVNQPQHF